A selection of T cell receptor beta chains follows, all from one sample in a study of quantifying T cell responses using KT2 cells. TCRdb re-analysed the UMI-ligation and nested PCR reads in MiXCR, keeping a single row per CDR3 protein. The data contain tens of thousands of distinct CDR3 sequences, roughly an eighth of them singletons. Sequences were obtained from PBMCs spiked with cells of the T cell clone KT2. The receptor set was obtained from a human donor. Each CDR3 is given with its conserved first and last residue. The order of the fields is V gene, J gene, CDR3 protein.

>TRBV10-1|TRBJ1-1
CASSRGGNAEAFF
>TRBV2|TRBJ2-1
CASSGAGNEQFF
>TRBV2|TRBJ2-3
CASRAGGTSDTQYF
>TRBV4-3|TRBJ1-1
CASSQDLLSGFSGDTEAFF
>TRBV20-1|TRBJ2-5
CSAREYPSWGYQETQYF
>TRBV6-2/TRBV6-3|TRBJ2-3
CASSYKFLNPDTQYF
>TRBV5-1|TRBJ2-3
CASSPLPVEGTQYF
>TRBV2|TRBJ1-4
CASSGTPATNEKLFF
>TRBV30|TRBJ2-2
CAWSVRRSGELFF
>TRBV20-1|TRBJ2-1
CSARAGPSYNEQFF
>TRBV10-3|TRBJ1-2
CAISPEPYGYTF
>TRBV4-2|TRBJ2-6
CASSQESDRGSGANVLTF
>TRBV2|TRBJ2-7
CASSERGLASEQYF
>TRBV10-3|TRBJ1-5
CAIRGDGSNQPQHF
>TRBV7-2|TRBJ2-3
CASSPGTSGRTTDTQYF
>TRBV3-1|TRBJ1-1
CASSQVNTEAFF
>TRBV18|TRBJ1-6
CASSSGPPGNSPLHF
>TRBV29-1|TRBJ1-1
CSGSPLNTEAFF
>TRBV7-2|TRBJ2-7
CASSLSGGAYYEQYF
>TRBV3-1|TRBJ2-2
CASSLIRGTHTGELFF
>TRBV12-3/TRBV12-4|TRBJ1-2
CASSLGPSGYTF
>TRBV11-2|TRBJ1-4
CASSSQIATNEKLFF
>TRBV12-3/TRBV12-4|TRBJ1-1
CASSLTGSSNTEAFF
>TRBV6-2/TRBV6-3|TRBJ1-5
CASSNHRDSNQPQHF
>TRBV15|TRBJ2-1
CATSRTTGQGFNEQFF
>TRBV6-2/TRBV6-3|TRBJ2-1
CASSYTRGGEQFF